This T cell receptor (beta chain) was captured by sequencing in a study of shared clonotypes between healthy human individuals. This CDR3 has 13 amino acids. The germline V gene encodes CDR1 SGHDN and CDR2 FVKESK. V was trimmed by 4 bases and J by 5 bases, leaving 8 bases between them. Source study methods: Junction-only sequences produced by ImmunoSEQ had no quality scores, so filtering differed. TCRdb's copy holds only in-frame clones and misses some; the assay was immunoSEQ multiplex PCR. D and trimming were read from the DNA, whereas the V and J calls and clone size are those reported in that table. This sample carries about 490,000 clones, 75% to 85% of them seen once, and the ten largest clones take around 13%.

The source is a woman aged 40 to 49 in good health. Some clones in this sample may be carry-over from other donors' samples. Input material: PBMCs. The chain employs TRBV14 and TRBJ2-2; no firm D call. CDR3 amino acids: CASSPRLTGELFF. CDR3 sequence (DNA): TGTGCCAGCAGCCCCCGGTTAACCGGGGAGCTGTTTTTT.